This T cell receptor beta chain was sequenced for a study of T cells in Graves' hyperthyroidism and ophthalmopathy. Study summary: Any treatment followed the collection of peripheral blood at initial diagnosis. Overall study results and limits: Ophthalmopathy and stable hyperthyroidism were told apart by a 13 V-J model.

RNA transcripts yielded amplified TCR beta CDR3 regions. The TCR CDR3 first-round RT-PCR relied on the HTBI primer set. TCRdb called the multiplex PCR reads again in MiXCR, with one record for every CDR3 protein. The sample records roughly 740,000 distinct CDR3 sequences, 16% being singletons. With respect to this clonotype: The antigen remains undetermined.

Germline-derived CDR1 and CDR2 are LNHDA and SQIVND (reference sequence). The V end was cut by 5 bases, the J end by 7 bases, with 9 bases between. CDR3 length: 12 amino acids. The gene calls are TRBV19 and TRBJ1-5; D uncertain. The receptor was derived from a man aged 18 to 30 with Graves' hyperthyroidism. The sequenced sample was blood. The CDR3 DNA reads as TGTGCCAGTAGTTGGTTCGGGCAGCCCCAGCATTTT. As protein: CASSWFGQPQHF. Combining the CDR3 with reference TRBV19 and TRBJ1-5 gives the whole variable domain DGGITQSPKYLFRKEGQNVTLSCEQNLNHDAMYWYRQDPGQGLRLIYYSQIVNDFQKGDIAEGYSVSREKKESFPLTVTSAQKNPTAFYLCASSWFGQPQHFGDGTRLSIL.